This T cell receptor beta chain was recovered during a study of shared clonotypes between healthy human individuals. Study results and caveats: Clonotypes shared by all four sorted-subset donors had higher generation probabilities than non-shared clonotypes. In a few donors, around 4.5% of naive CD4 clonotypes appeared in common.

Negatively enriched CD4+ T cells were divided by CD45RA into naive and memory. The assay was immunoSEQ multiplex PCR, and TCRdb's table has in-frame clones only and misses some. The table has 2 million or so clones, around 95% seen once; the top ten hold around 0.13%. Concerning this clone: Its target is unknown.

Sequenced input: naive CD4+ T cells sorted from blood. Regarding subset: CD45RA+ positively selected. The sequence was obtained from a man between 18 and 35 years old in good health.

CDR3 region: CASSELTEAFF. The CDR3 DNA follows: TGTGCCAGCAGTGAACTCACTGAAGCTTTCTTT. The V gene is TRBV6-1, the J gene TRBJ1-1, with D unclear. V was pared by 2 bases and J by 4 bases, with 2 bases between. Germline CDR1 reads MNHNS; CDR2 reads SASEGT. This CDR3 is 11 amino acids long.